These T cell receptor beta chains were read from a single sample in a study of cytomegalovirus exposure and HLA in healthy donors. The data were produced by immunoSEQ multiplex PCR, yet TCRdb's version contains in-frame clones alone and is incomplete. Of roughly 170,000 clones in the sample, roughly 88% were seen once. The sequencing input was PBMCs. The receptors derive from a girl aged 2-10 years in good health and CMV-seropositive. The CDR3 runs from the conserved cysteine through the conserved F or W. The D gene is left open where the match is weak. Expanded clones get a size class; other rows say once, few or many, or leave the size out.

size	V	D	J	CDR3	DNA
.	TRBV6-1	TRBD1	TRBJ1-3	CASDVGTAGNTIYF	TGTGCCAGCGACGTAGGGACAGCTGGAAACACCATATATTTT
.	TRBV12-5	.	TRBJ1-3	CASGLGTTGNTIYF	TGTGCTAGTGGTCTCGGGACAACTGGAAACACCATATATTTT
.	TRBV28	.	TRBJ1-5	CASSLGEGSGRNQPQHF	TGTGCCAGCAGTTTGGGCGAAGGTAGTGGGAGAAATCAGCCCCAGCATTTT
once	TRBV9	TRBD1	TRBJ1-1	CASSADRPNTEAFF	TGTGCCAGCAGCGCGGACAGGCCGAACACTGAAGCTTTCTTT
.	TRBV18	.	TRBJ1-4	CASSPPRDRTATNEKLFF	TGTGCCAGCTCACCACCGCGAGACAGGACGGCAACTAATGAAAAACTGTTTTTT
.	TRBV6-1	TRBD1	TRBJ2-7	CASHTQDRTYEQYF	TGTGCCAGCCATACTCAGGACAGGACCTACGAGCAGTACTTC
.	TRBV6-1	.	TRBJ1-1	CAATAARHTEAFF	TGTGCCGCTACAGCGGCCCGGCACACTGAAGCTTTCTTT
.	TRBV9	.	TRBJ2-6	CASRSLGARSGANVLTF	TGTGCCAGCAGGTCTTTGGGGGCGCGGTCTGGGGCCAACGTCCTGACTTTC
.	TRBV25-1	.	TRBJ1-1	CASRDLMLTEALF	TGTGCCAGCAGAGATTTGATGCTCACTGAAGCTCTCTTT
.	TRBV4-2	.	TRBJ2-7	CASSQGVAGQLYEQYF	TGTGCCAGCAGCCAAGGCGTAGCTGGCCAACTTTACGAGCAGTACTTC
.	TRBV19	.	TRBJ1-1	CASSYGGAMNTEAFF	TGTGCCAGTAGTTACGGGGGAGCGATGAACACTGAAGCTTTCTTT
.	TRBV7-2	TRBD2	TRBJ2-1	CARTGEGLGILPYNEQFF	TGTGCCAGGACCGGGGAGGGACTAGGGATCCTACCCTACAATGAGCAGTTCTTC
.	TRBV6-4	TRBD2	TRBJ2-3	CASSDSIAGSDTQYF	TGTGCCAGCAGTGACTCGATAGCGGGATCAGATACGCAGTATTTT
.	TRBV5-1	.	TRBJ1-2	CASSLDRFSGYTF	TGCGCCAGCAGCTTGGACAGGTTTTCTGGCTACACCTTC
.	TRBV2	.	TRBJ2-7	CASIPAGQEWGKQYF	TGTGCCAGCATTCCGGCAGGGCAGGAGTGGGGTAAGCAGTACTTC
.	TRBV7-9	TRBD1	TRBJ2-1	CASNDRQGDHEQFF	TGTGCCAGCAACGATCGACAGGGGGATCATGAGCAGTTCTTC
.	TRBV19	.	TRBJ2-2	CASSILFGGPGELFF	TGTGCCAGTAGCATTCTTTTCGGGGGTCCCGGGGAGCTGTTTTTT
.	TRBV12-5	.	TRBJ2-1	CASAGLDEQFF	TGTGCTAGTGCAGGGCTCGATGAGCAGTTCTTC
.	TRBV7-6	TRBD1	TRBJ1-3	CASSLSGRGPGNTIYF	TGTGCCAGCAGCTTGAGTGGCAGGGGGCCTGGAAACACCATATATTTT
few	TRBV6-6	.	TRBJ2-3	CATKTQGGDTQYF	TGTGCCACTAAGACACAGGGTGGAGATACGCAGTATTTT
.	TRBV19	TRBD2	TRBJ2-7	CASSIRYLTSGKPYEQYF	TGTGCCAGTAGTATCCGGTACCTGACTAGCGGAAAACCCTACGAGCAGTACTTC
.	TRBV6-6	.	TRBJ2-7	CASSYSASPGEQYF	TGTGCCAGCAGTTACTCGGCGTCTCCGGGGGAGCAGTACTTC
.	TRBV6-5	.	TRBJ1-1	CASRESEVTEAFF	TGTGCCAGCAGAGAGAGTGAGGTCACTGAAGCTTTCTTT
.	TRBV28	TRBD1	TRBJ2-1	CASTPRGTGTREQFF	TGTGCCAGCACCCCCCGGGGGACAGGGACCAGAGAGCAGTTCTTC
.	TRBV9	.	TRBJ2-1	CASSVEWGGPYNEQFF	TGTGCCAGCAGCGTAGAGTGGGGGGGGCCTTACAATGAGCAGTTCTTC
few	TRBV7-9	TRBD1	TRBJ2-7	CASSSGWTGGKYEQYF	TGTGCCAGCAGCTCGGGCTGGACAGGGGGCAAATACGAGCAGTACTTC
.	TRBV30	.	TRBJ1-5	CAWSVRGNQPQHF	TGTGCCTGGAGTGTCAGGGGAAATCAGCCCCAGCATTTT
.	TRBV30	TRBD1	TRBJ1-4	CAWSVWDRRNEKLFF	TGTGCCTGGAGTGTATGGGACAGGAGAAATGAAAAACTGTTTTTT